The next 26 T cell receptor beta chains were all read from a single sample in a study of type 1 regulatory T cells. Findings and caveats of the study: Compared with non-Tr1 cells, Tr1 cells showed a narrower TCR repertoire.

MiXCR, applied by TCRdb to the reads, yields one record per CDR3 protein. In the table there are 70,000 or so distinct CDR3 sequences, around 21% of which are singletons. These receptors' targets are unknown. The specimen was cultured type 1 regulatory T (Tr1) cells, either the whole culture or a sorted fraction (not recorded which). These receptors were obtained from a human donor in good health.

This chain joins TRBV6-1 and TRBJ1-5; 10 nucleotides align to TRBD1. CDR3 length equals 14 residues. Germline CDR1 is MNHNS and CDR2 is SASEGT. The junction had 7 bases not matched to a gene; V was cut back by 8 bases and J by 6 bases. CDR3 DNA sequence: TGTGCCAGCTCATGGACAGGGGGACTTCAGCCCCAGCATTTT. This codes for CASSWTGGLQPQHF.

This clonotype was seen many times. The CDR3 nucleotides are TGTGCCAGCAGTTTGGGAGGGCCTCCCTACGAGCAGTACTTC. It yields the protein CASSLGGPPYEQYF. V is TRBV27 and J is TRBJ2-7, with TRBD2 matching 7 bases. Germline assignment: CDR1 MNHEY and CDR2 SMNVEV (reference sequence). The CDR3 is made up of 14 amino acids. V trimming: 3 bases; J trimming: 2 bases; junction bases outside the gene matches: 4.

This clonotype appeared a few times. This sequence joins TRBV2 and TRBJ2-7, with 9 bases matching TRBD1. The germline CDR1 and CDR2 sequences are SNHLY and FYNNEI. This CDR3 region has 14 residues. Trimming removed 7 bases from V and 3 bases from J; junction bases left unmatched: 7. In DNA, the CDR3 is TGTGCCAGCAAAAGACGACAGGGGGGCTACGAGCAGTACTTC. Amino acid sequence: CASKRRQGGYEQYF.

This clonotype has at least ten counts. V gene TRBV12-3 or TRBV12-4 combines with J gene TRBJ1-1; D might be TRBD1 (5 bases). The CDR3 is 12 amino acids. The V and J ends lost 7 bases and 8 bases respectively, with 14 bases between them. CDR3 in amino acids: CASNRGAGEAFF. CDR3 sequence (DNA): TGTGCCAGCAACCGGGGCGCAGGGGAAGCTTTCTTT.

The chain has TRBV5-5 and TRBJ1-1, with TRBD1 identical over 7 bases. V was clipped by 5 bases and J by 0 bases; unmatched bases: 7. The V gene's germline CDR1 is SGHKS and CDR2 YYEKEE (reference sequence). The CDR3 runs 15 residues. Written as DNA, the CDR3 is TGTGCCAGCAGGGTGCAGGGGGGAATGAACACTGAAGCTTTCTTT. Its protein is CASRVQGGMNTEAFF.

This clonotype was seen only a few times. The genes are TRBV7-9 and TRBJ2-5, with unresolved D. Trimming removed 8 bases from V and 4 bases from J, with 11 bases in between. CDR3 length: 12 residues. Germline V gene lookup returns CDR1 SEHNR and CDR2 FQNEAQ (reference sequence). The CDR3 here is CASGISGETQYF. The DNA for the CDR3 is TGTGCCAGCGGGATCTCTGGAGAGACCCAGTACTTC.

Of note for this clonotype: Germline and junction disagree at one end, which may indicate a read error. The chain recombines TRBV7-7 with TRBJ2-5; a possible D gene is TRBD1 (5 bases). This CDR3 spans 13 amino acids. Germline CDR1 SSHAT, CDR2 FNYEAQ (reference sequence). CDR3 in amino acids: CASSLEVQGTQYF. The CDR3 nucleotides are TGTGCTAGCAGCTTAGAAGTTCAGGGGACCCAGTACTTC. Variable domain in full (rest from reference TRBV7-7 and TRBJ2-5): GAGVSQSPRYKVTKRGQDVTLRCDPISSHATLYWYQQALGQGPEFLTYFNYEAQPDKSGLPSDRFSAERPEGSISTLTIQRTEQRDSAMYRCASSLEVQGTQYFGPGTRLLVL.

A few counts support this clonotype. V and J are TRBV27 and TRBJ1-5; D not certain. The length of the CDR3 is 15 residues. The V gene lost 5 bases and the J gene lost 6 bases, with 17 bases spanning the gap. Germline V gene lookup returns CDR1 MNHEY and CDR2 SMNVEV (reference sequence). The CDR3 region is CASSQNREIRQPQHF. CDR3 nucleotide sequence: TGTGCCAGCAGTCAAAACCGGGAAATCCGTCAGCCCCAGCATTTT.

This clonotype was picked up many times. V is TRBV5-1 and J is TRBJ1-2, with 7 bases fitting TRBD1. Per germline, CDR1 SGHRS and CDR2 YFSETQ. This CDR3 contains 12 residues. The trim removed 4 bases at V and 5 bases at J, leaving 2 bases unmatched. CDR3 nucleotides: TGCGCCAGCAGCACGGGACAGTATGGCTACACCTTC. Amino acid sequence: CASSTGQYGYTF.

The sample holds a few counts of this clonotype. V and J are TRBV4-1 and TRBJ2-1, with D possibly being TRBD2 (5 bases). CDR1 and CDR2 from the germline V gene are MGHRA and YSYEKL. This CDR3 has 16 residues. Trimming cost V 0 bases and J 2 bases, with 11 bases left between them. The DNA for the CDR3 is TGCGCCAGCAGCCAAGACGCGGGTTGGGCCTACAATGAGCAGTTCTTC. Translation gives CASSQDAGWAYNEQFF.

CDR3 DNA: TGTGCCAGCACTCGACAGGGGGGCCCCTACGAGCAGTACTTC. Its protein product is CASTRQGGPYEQYF. V is TRBV12-3 or TRBV12-4 and J is TRBJ2-7; 9 bases agree with TRBD1. This CDR3 has 14 amino acids. V was clipped by 7 bases and J by 2 bases; unmatched bases: 6.

The rearrangement links TRBV14 to TRBJ2-3; D uncertain. CDR3 length: 13 amino acids. The germline V gene has CDR1 SGHDN and CDR2 FVKESK. V lost 5 bases to trimming and J lost 6 bases, with 12 bases between them. The CDR3 sequence: CASSVRPPDTQYF. Written as DNA, the CDR3 is TGTGCCAGCAGCGTAAGACCCCCCGATACGCAGTATTTT.

In its sample, this clonotype was seen a few times. The chain has TRBV7-8 and TRBJ1-6; the D is unclear. V lost 3 bases and J 10 bases, leaving 7 bases between the germline ends. This CDR3 has 12 amino acids. CDR1 and CDR2 from the germline V gene are SGHVS and FQNEAQ. As DNA, the CDR3 is TGTGCCAGCAGCTTGCCGGGATCACCCCTCCACTTT. Its protein product is CASSLPGSPLHF.

The chain is built from TRBV6-5 and TRBJ1-5; 11 nucleotides agree with TRBD1. The CDR3 is 15 amino acids. The germline gives CDR1 MNHEY, CDR2 SVGAGI. V lost 5 bases to trimming and J lost 8 bases; unmatched junction nucleotides: 8. The CDR3 DNA follows: TGTGCCAGCAGTATTGGGACAGGGGGTTCGGAGCCCCAGCATTTT. Translation gives CASSIGTGGSEPQHF.

The rearrangement uses TRBV30 and TRBJ2-2, with 9 positions matching TRBD1. This CDR3 spans 14 amino acids. The V segment lost 3 bases and the J segment 5 bases; nucleotides outside the gene matches: 4. Germline values: CDR1 GTSNPN, CDR2 SVGIG (reference sequence). The CDR3 DNA is TGTGCCTGGAGCGGGACAGGGTTTACCGGGGAGCTGTTTTTT. This translates into CAWSGTGFTGELFF.

Only a few counts were recorded for this clonotype. The chain uses TRBV5-1 and TRBJ2-7; 7 nucleotides agree with TRBD2. The CDR3 loop spans 15 amino acids. With V trimmed by 4 bases and J by 4 bases, 11 bases remained unmatched. From germline, CDR1 is SGHRS and CDR2 YFSETQ. The CDR3 reads CASSPTREVKYEQYF. CDR3 sequence (DNA): TGCGCCAGCAGCCCCACCCGGGAGGTCAAATACGAGCAGTACTTC.

The gene calls are TRBV18 and TRBJ2-4; D might be TRBD2 (6 bases). The CDR3 contains 14 residues. Germline assignment: CDR1 KGHSH and CDR2 LQKENI. The V and J ends lost 3 bases and 3 bases respectively, with 9 bases between them. CDR3 region: CASSPEGGKNIQYF. The CDR3 bases are TGTGCCAGCTCACCGGAGGGAGGCAAAAACATTCAGTACTTC.

This clonotype was detected only a few times. This chain uses TRBV10-3 with TRBJ2-1; 7 bases align to TRBD2. Per the germline V gene, CDR1 is ENHRY and CDR2 is SYGVKD. Trimming removed 0 bases from V and 3 bases from J; junction bases left unmatched: 2. This CDR3 is built from 15 residues. This CDR3 is CAISESAGVYNEQFF. In DNA form, the CDR3 reads TGTGCCATCAGTGAGTCCGCGGGAGTCTACAATGAGCAGTTCTTC.

This chain connects TRBV20-1 to TRBJ2-1; D gene ambiguous. Trimming removed 0 bases at V and 7 bases at J, with 13 bases between. CDR3 length: 14 residues. Germline values: CDR1 DFQATT, CDR2 SNEGSKA (reference sequence). Written as DNA, the CDR3 is TGCAGTGCTAGAGAATCCCCCCCGTGGAATGAGCAGTTCTTC. The encoded protein is CSARESPPWNEQFF.

V is TRBV5-1 and J is TRBJ2-1; D not certain. The CDR3 runs to 15 residues. The V end lost 1 base, the J end lost 9 bases, and 17 bases lay between the germline ends. From germline, CDR1 is SGHRS and CDR2 YFSETQ. The CDR3 spells CASSLTPESRAEQFF. The CDR3 DNA is TGCGCCAGCAGCTTGACCCCCGAATCCCGGGCTGAGCAGTTCTTC.

This clonotype came up a few times. The chain carries TRBV10-3 and TRBJ2-5, with TRBD1 as a possible D gene (5 bases). The CDR3 loop spans 13 amino acids. CDR1 and CDR2 (germline): ENHRY, SYGVKD. The germline V and J ends were trimmed by 7 bases and 2 bases, with 11 bases remaining between them. CDR3: CAIMGQIQETQYF. The CDR3 nucleotides are TGTGCCATCATGGGGCAGATTCAAGAGACCCAGTACTTC.

The V gene is TRBV12-3 or TRBV12-4, the J gene TRBJ2-7; D is undetermined. CDR3 length: 15 residues. Trimming removed 1 base from V and 1 base from J, with 11 bases in between. The CDR3 protein is CASSLGWSGSYEQYF. The CDR3 region has the DNA TGTGCCAGCAGTTTAGGCTGGTCAGGATCCTACGAGCAGTACTTC.

This clonotype showed up just a few times. The chain has TRBV29-1 and TRBJ2-5, with 13 bases fitting TRBD2. V shed 3 bases, J shed 2 bases, and the junction held 9 bases outside the gene matches. Germline values: CDR1 SQVTM, CDR2 ANQGSEA. CDR3 length: 17 amino acids. The chain's CDR3 is CSVDLGLAGRTQETQYF. The CDR3 nucleotides read TGCAGCGTTGACTTGGGACTAGCGGGGAGGACACAAGAGACCCAGTACTTC.

This clonotype was detected ten times or more. The rearrangement joins TRBV20-1 to TRBJ2-1; 10 nucleotides match TRBD2. Germline CDR1 and CDR2: DFQATT and SNEGSKA (reference sequence). This CDR3 region has 14 residues. V trimming: 3 bases; J trimming: 10 bases; junction bases outside the gene matches: 9. As DNA, the CDR3 is TGCAGTGCTAGTGAGCTAGCGGGAGTACGGGAGCAGTTCTTC. It is translated as CSASELAGVREQFF.

Concerning this clonotype itself: An end of the junction does not agree with germline; a read error may underlie this. In DNA, the CDR3 is TGCGCCAGCAGCTTGTTAGGAGAGACCCGGTACTTC. Translating it yields CASSLLGETRYF. The J gene is TRBJ2-5, the V gene TRBV5-1; D unclear. Looked up from germline, CDR1 is SGHRS and CDR2 is YFSETQ. CDR3 length equals 12 residues.

The rearrangement links TRBV5-1 to TRBJ2-5; D gene uncertain. CDR1 SGHRS and CDR2 YFSETQ come from the germline V gene. V was trimmed by 3 bases and J by 1 base, leaving 4 bases between them. The CDR3 has 12 amino acids. CDR3 protein: CASSYPQETQYF. The DNA for the CDR3 is TGCGCCAGCAGCTACCCCCAAGAGACCCAGTACTTC.